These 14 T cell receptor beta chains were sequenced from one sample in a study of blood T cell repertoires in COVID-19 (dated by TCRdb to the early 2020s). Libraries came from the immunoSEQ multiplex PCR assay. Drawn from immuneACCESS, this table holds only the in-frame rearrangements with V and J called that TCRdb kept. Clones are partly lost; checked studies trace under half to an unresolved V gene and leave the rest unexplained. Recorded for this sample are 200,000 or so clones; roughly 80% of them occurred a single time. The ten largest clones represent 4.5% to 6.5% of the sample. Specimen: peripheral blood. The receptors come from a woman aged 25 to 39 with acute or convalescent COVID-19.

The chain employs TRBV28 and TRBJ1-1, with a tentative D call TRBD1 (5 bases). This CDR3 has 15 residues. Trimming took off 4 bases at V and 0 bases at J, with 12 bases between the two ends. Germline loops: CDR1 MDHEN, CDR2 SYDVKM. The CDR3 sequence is CASSSPTVMNTEAFF. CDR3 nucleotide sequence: TGTGCCAGCAGTTCGCCGACAGTTATGAACACTGAAGCTTTCTTT.

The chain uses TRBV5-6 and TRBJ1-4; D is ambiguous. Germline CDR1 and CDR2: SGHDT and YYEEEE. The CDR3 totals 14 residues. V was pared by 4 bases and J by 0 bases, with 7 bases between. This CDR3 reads CASSGVATNEKLFF. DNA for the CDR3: TGTGCCAGCAGCGGAGTTGCAACTAATGAAAAACTGTTTTTT.

CDR3 region: CAIYAGWGSGYTF. DNA for the CDR3: TGTGCCATATATGCCGGTTGGGGCTCTGGCTACACCTTC. The chain employs TRBV28 and TRBJ1-2, with D possibly being TRBD1 (5 bases). This CDR3 region has 13 residues. Germline lookup yields CDR1 MDHEN and CDR2 SYDVKM. The V end lost 10 bases, the J end lost 7 bases, and 19 bases lay between the germline ends.

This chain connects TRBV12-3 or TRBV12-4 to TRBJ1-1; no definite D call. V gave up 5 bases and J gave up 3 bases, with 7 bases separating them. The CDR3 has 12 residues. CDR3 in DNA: TGTGCCAGCAGTCCCCAGGACACTGAAGCTTTCTTT. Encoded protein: CASSPQDTEAFF.

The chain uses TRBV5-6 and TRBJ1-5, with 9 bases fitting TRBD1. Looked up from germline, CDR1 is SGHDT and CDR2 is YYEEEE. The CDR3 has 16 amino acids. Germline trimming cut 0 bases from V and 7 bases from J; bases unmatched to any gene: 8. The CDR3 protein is CASSLGTGTGNQPQHF. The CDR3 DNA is TGTGCCAGCAGCTTGGGAACCGGGACAGGGAACCAGCCCCAGCATTTT.

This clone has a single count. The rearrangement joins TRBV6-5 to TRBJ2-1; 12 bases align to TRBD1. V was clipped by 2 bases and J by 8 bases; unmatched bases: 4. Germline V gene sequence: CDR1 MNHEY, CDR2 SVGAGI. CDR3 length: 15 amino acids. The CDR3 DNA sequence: TGTGCCAGCAGTTACGTCGGGACAGGGGGCGATGAGCAGTTCTTC. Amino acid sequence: CASSYVGTGGDEQFF.

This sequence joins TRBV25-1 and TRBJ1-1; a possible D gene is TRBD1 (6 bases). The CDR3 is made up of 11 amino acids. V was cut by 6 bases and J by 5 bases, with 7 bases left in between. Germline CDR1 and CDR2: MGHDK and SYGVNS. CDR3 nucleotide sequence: TGTGCCAGCAGCAGGGGAACTGAAGCTTTCTTT. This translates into CASSRGTEAFF.

CDR3 amino acids: CASSQVRVNTGELFF. The CDR3 DNA reads as TGCGCCAGCAGCCAAGTCAGGGTGAACACCGGGGAGCTGTTTTTT. The gene calls are TRBV4-3 and TRBJ2-2, with D possibly matching TRBD1 (5 bases). V lost 1 base and J lost 1, with 7 bases in between. CDR3 length equals 15 residues. The germline V gene has CDR1 LGHNA and CDR2 YSLEER.

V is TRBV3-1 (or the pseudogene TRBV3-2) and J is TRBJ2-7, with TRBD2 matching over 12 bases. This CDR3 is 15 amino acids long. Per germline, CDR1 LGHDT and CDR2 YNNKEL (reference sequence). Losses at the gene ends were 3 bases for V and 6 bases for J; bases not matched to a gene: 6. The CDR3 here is CASSQDTSGRREQYF. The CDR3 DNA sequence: TGTGCCAGCAGCCAGGACACTAGCGGGAGGCGCGAGCAGTACTTC.

CDR3 sequence (DNA): TGTGCCAGCAGCGTAGGACATATTAAAGAGACCCAGTACTTC. As protein: CASSVGHIKETQYF. The J gene is TRBJ2-5, the V gene TRBV9; D call uncertain. V was pared by 0 bases and J by 3 bases, with 9 bases between. The germline V gene encodes CDR1 SGDLS and CDR2 YYNGEE. This CDR3 is built from 14 residues.

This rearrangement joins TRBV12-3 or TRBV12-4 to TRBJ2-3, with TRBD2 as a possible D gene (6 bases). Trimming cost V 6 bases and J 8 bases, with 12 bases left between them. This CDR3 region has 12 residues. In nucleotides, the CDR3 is TGTGCCAGCAGCTTTCGGAGGGGTACGCAGTATTTT. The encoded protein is CASSFRRGTQYF.

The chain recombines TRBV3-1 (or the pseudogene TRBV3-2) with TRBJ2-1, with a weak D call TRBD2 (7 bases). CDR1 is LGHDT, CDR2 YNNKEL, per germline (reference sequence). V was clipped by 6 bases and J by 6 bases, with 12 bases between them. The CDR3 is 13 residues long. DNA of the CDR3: TGTGCCAGCAGGCGGGGGCTTCGCAATGAGCAGTTCTTC. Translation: CASRRGLRNEQFF.

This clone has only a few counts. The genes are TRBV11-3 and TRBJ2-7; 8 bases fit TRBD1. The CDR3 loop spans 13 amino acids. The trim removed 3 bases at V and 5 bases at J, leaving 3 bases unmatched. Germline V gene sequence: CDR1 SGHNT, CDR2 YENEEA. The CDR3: CASSFRTGNEQYF. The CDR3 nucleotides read TGTGCCAGCAGCTTCCGGACAGGGAACGAGCAGTACTTC.

The DNA of the CDR3 is TGTGCCAGCAGTTTATTGACTAGCGGGGCGAGCTCCTACGAGCAGTACTTC. It yields the protein CASSLLTSGASSYEQYF. The chain uses TRBV27 and TRBJ2-7; 11 bases map to TRBD2. The CDR3 covers 17 residues. V dropped 1 base and J dropped 0; count of bases not matched to a gene: 5. The germline V gene has CDR1 MNHEY and CDR2 SMNVEV (reference sequence).